This T cell receptor beta chain was retrieved from a study of shared clonotypes between healthy human individuals. Notes on the study in general: Against clonotypes common to all four donors, non-shared ones had lower generation probabilities.

Details on this clone: The antigen is not known.

This table comes from immunoSEQ multiplex PCR, and its TCRdb copy is limited to in-frame clones, with some not included. The sample shows 900,000 to 1,200,000 clones, around 78% of them seen only once. Sequencing input: memory CD4+ T cells from PBMCs. Subset described: CD45RA-negative fraction. The receptor's source is a man aged 18 to 30 in good health. Some clones in this sample may be carry-over from other donors' samples.

The CDR3 here is CASSRDRSRGEQYF. CDR3 DNA sequence: TGTGCCAGCAGCCGGGACAGGAGCCGGGGAGAGCAGTACTTC. V usage is TRBV7-9 and J usage is TRBJ2-7, with 8 nucleotides matching TRBD1. The V gene's germline CDR1 is SEHNR and CDR2 FQNEAQ (reference sequence). The junction had 10 bases not matched to a gene; V was cut back by 5 bases and J by 7 bases. The CDR3 sequence is 14 residues long.